The clone carrying this TCR beta chain was observed a handful of times. Its cognate antigen is unknown. The sample belongs to a study of T cells in Graves' hyperthyroidism and ophthalmopathy. Amplification of TCR beta CDR3 regions was performed using RNA transcripts as template. HTBI primers were employed in a first-round RT-PCR of the TCR CDR3. One entry per CDR3 protein, called by TCRdb with MiXCR from the multiplex PCR reads. The table has about 590,000 distinct CDR3 sequences, approximately 15% seen once. Patients with ophthalmopathy all had a Clinical Activity Score of at least 3, a NOSPECS grade of at least 4 and duration under 3 months. This CDR3 comprises 15 residues. Trimming at V came to 6 bases and at J to 0 bases, leaving 4 bases not matched to a gene. Germline CDR1 reads MGHDK; CDR2 reads SYGVNS. General study points: Blood also showed most of the thyroid clonotypes that were expanded above 0.001. The model identified upcoming ophthalmopathy a median approximately 6.4 months ahead of onset. A model using 13 V-J features told ophthalmopathy apart from stable hyperthyroidism.

The sample consisted of blood. The chain recombines TRBV25-1 with TRBJ2-3, with TRBD2 matching 9 bases. The source is a woman between 18 and 29 years old with Graves' ophthalmopathy. The CDR3 sequence is CASRELAGSTDTQYF. The CDR3 nucleotides read TGTGCCAGCAGGGAACTAGCGGGTAGCACAGATACGCAGTATTTT.